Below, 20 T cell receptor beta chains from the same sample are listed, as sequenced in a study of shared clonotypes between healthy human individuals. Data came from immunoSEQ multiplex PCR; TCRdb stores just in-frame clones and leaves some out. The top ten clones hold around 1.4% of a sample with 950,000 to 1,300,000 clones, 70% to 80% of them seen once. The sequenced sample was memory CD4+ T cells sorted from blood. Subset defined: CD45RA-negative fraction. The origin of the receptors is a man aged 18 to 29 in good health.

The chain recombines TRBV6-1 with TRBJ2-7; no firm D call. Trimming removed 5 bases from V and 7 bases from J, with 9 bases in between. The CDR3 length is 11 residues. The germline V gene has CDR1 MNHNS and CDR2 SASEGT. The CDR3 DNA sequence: TGTGCCAGCAGTTTTACGTGGGAGCAGTACTTC. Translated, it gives CASSFTWEQYF.

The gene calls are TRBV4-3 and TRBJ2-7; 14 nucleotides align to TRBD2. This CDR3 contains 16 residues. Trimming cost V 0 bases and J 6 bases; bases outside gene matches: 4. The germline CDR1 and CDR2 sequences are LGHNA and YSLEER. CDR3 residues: CASSQEGLAGVVEQYF. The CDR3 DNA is TGCGCCAGCAGCCAAGAGGGACTAGCGGGAGTGGTCGAGCAGTACTTC.

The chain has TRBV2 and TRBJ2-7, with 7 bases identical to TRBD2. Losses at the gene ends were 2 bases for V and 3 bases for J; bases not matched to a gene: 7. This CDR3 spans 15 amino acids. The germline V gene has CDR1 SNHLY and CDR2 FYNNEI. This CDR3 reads CASSESLAAIYEQYF. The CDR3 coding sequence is TGTGCCAGCAGTGAAAGTCTAGCGGCAATCTACGAGCAGTACTTC. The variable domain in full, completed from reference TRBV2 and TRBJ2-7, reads EPEVTQTPSHQVTQMGQEVILRCVPISNHLYFYWYRQILGQKVEFLVSFYNNEISEKSEIFDDQFSVERPDGSNFTLKIRSTKLEDSAMYFCASSESLAAIYEQYFGPGTRLTVT.

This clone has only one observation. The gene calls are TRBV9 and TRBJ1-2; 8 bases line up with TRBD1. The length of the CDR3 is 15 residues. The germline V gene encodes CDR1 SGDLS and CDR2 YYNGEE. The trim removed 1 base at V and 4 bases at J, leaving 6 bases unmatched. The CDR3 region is CASSVSTGEGYGYTF. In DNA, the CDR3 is TGTGCCAGCAGCGTATCGACAGGGGAGGGCTATGGCTACACCTTC. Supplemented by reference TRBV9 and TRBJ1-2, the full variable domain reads DSGVTQTPKHLITATGQRVTLRCSPRSGDLSVYWYQQSLDQGLQFLIQYYNGEERAKGNILERFSAQQFPDLHSELNLSSLELGDSALYFCASSVSTGEGYGYTFGSGTRLTVV.

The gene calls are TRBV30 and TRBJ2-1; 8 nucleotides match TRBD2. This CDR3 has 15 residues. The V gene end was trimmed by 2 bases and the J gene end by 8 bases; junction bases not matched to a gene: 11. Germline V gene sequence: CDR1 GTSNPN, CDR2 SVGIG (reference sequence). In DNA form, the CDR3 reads TGTGCCTGGAGTATTGGGACTAGTCAGGTGGATGAGCAGTTCTTC. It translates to CAWSIGTSQVDEQFF. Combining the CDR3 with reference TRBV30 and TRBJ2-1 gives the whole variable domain SQTIHQWPATLVQPVGSPLSLECTVEGTSNPNLYWYRQAAGRGLQLLFYSVGIGQISSEVPQNLSASRPQDRQFILSSKKLLLSDSGFYLCAWSIGTSQVDEQFFGPGTRLTVL.

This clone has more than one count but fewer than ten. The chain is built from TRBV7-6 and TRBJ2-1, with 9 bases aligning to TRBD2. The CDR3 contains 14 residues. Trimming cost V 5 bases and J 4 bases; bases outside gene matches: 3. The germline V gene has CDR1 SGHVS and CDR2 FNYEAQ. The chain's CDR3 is CASSPSGEYNEQFF. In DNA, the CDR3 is TGTGCCAGCAGCCCTAGCGGGGAATACAATGAGCAGTTCTTC.

DNA of the CDR3: TGTGCCAGCAGCCGGGCCAGAAACACCGGGGAGCTGTTTTTT. It yields the protein CASSRARNTGELFF. The chain links TRBV5-4 to TRBJ2-2; D unresolved. Germline V lookup: CDR1 SGHNT, CDR2 YYREEE (reference sequence). The length of the CDR3 is 14 residues. V was clipped by 4 bases and J by 2 bases, with 9 bases between them. The full variable domain, its missing parts supplied by reference TRBV5-4 and TRBJ2-2, is ETGVTQSPTHLIKTRGQQVTLRCSSQSGHNTVSWYQQALGQGPQFIFQYYREEENGRGNFPPRFSGLQFPNYSSELNVNALELDDSALYLCASSRARNTGELFFGEGSRLTVL.

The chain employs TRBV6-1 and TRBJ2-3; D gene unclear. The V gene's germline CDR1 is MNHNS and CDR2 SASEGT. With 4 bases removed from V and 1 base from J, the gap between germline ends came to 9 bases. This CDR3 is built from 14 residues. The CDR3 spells CASSVYSRTDTQYF. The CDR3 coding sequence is TGTGCCAGCAGTGTTTACAGCCGCACAGATACGCAGTATTTT.

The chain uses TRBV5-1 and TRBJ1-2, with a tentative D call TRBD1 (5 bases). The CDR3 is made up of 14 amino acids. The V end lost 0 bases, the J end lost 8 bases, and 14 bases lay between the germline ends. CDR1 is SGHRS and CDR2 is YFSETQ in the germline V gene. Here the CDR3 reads CASSLGGALQGYTF. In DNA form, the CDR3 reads TGCGCCAGCAGCTTGGGCGGGGCCCTTCAGGGCTACACCTTC.

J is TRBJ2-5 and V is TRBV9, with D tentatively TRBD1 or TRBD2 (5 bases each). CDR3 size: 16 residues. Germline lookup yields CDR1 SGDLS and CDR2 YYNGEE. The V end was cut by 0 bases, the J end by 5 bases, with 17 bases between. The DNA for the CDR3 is TGTGCCAGCAGCGTAGTAGGCTTTGGGGCTAGCGAGACCCAGTACTTC. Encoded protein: CASSVVGFGASETQYF.

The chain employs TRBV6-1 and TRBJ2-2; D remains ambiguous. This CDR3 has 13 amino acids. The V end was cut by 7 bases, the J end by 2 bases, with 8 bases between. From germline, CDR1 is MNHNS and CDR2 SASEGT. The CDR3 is CASNHDNTGELFF. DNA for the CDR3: TGTGCCAGCAACCACGACAACACCGGGGAGCTGTTTTTT.

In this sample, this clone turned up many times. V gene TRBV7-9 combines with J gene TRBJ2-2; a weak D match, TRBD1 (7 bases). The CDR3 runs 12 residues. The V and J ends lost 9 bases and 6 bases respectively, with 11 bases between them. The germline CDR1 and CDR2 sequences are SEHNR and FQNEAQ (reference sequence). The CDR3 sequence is CARSGGPGELFF. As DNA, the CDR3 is TGTGCCAGGTCAGGGGGGCCCGGGGAGCTGTTTTTT.

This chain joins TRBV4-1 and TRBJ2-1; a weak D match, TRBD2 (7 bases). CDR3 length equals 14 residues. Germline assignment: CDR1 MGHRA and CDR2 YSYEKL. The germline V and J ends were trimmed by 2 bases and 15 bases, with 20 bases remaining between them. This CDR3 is CASSQPKRDIILFF. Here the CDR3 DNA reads TGCGCCAGCAGCCAACCGAAGCGGGACATAATTCTGTTCTTC.

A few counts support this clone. In DNA, the CDR3 is TGTGCCAGCAGCTTGGAGCCCTCCACAGATACGCAGTATTTT. This encodes CASSLEPSTDTQYF. This rearrangement joins TRBV5-4 to TRBJ2-3; no reliable D call. The CDR3 spans 14 residues. V lost 0 bases and J 2 bases, leaving 7 bases between the germline ends. CDR1 is SGHNT and CDR2 is YYREEE in the germline V gene (reference sequence).

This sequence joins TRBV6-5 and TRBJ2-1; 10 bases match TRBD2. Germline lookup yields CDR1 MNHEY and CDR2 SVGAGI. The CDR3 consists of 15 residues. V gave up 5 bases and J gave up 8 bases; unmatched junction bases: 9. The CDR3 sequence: CASSRFTSGNHEQFF. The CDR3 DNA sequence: TGTGCCAGCAGTCGGTTTACTAGCGGGAACCATGAGCAGTTCTTC.

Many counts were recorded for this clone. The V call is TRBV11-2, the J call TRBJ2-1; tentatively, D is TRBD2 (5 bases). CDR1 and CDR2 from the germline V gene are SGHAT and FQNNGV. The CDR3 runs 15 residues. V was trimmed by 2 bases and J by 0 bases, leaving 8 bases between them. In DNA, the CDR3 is TGTGCCAGCAGCTTACAAGCGGACTCCTACAATGAGCAGTTCTTC. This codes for CASSLQADSYNEQFF.

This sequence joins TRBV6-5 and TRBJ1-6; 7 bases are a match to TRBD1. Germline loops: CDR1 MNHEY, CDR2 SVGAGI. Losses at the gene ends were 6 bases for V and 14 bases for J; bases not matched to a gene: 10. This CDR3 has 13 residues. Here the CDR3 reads CASRRTGTETLHF. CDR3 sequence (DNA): TGTGCCAGCAGAAGGACAGGTACCGAAACCCTCCACTTT.

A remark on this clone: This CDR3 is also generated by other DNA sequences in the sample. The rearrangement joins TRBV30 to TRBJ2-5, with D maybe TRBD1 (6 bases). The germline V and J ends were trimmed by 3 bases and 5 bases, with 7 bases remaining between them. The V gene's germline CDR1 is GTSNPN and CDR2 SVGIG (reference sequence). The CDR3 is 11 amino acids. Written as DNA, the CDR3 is TGTGCCTGGAGGCAGGGGGAGACCCAGTACTTC. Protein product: CAWRQGETQYF.

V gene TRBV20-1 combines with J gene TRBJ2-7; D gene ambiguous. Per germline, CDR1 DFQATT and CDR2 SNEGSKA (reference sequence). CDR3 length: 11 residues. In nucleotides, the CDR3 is TGCGGGTGGGCCGCCTCCTACGAGCAGTACTTC. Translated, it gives CGWAASYEQYF.

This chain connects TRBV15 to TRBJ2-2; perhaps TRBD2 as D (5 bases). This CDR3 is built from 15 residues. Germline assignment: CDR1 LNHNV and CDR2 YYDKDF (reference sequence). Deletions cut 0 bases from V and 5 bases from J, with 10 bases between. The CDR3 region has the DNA TGTGCCACCAGCAGAGATCTGAGCGGAACCGGGGAGCTGTTTTTT. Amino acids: CATSRDLSGTGELFF.